This paragraph covers one T cell receptor (beta chain) sequence. What it binds is not known. Some clones are missing from TCRdb's copy, which holds only in-frame ones; the method was immunoSEQ multiplex PCR. The sample holds about 2.2 million clones, 90% to 95% seen once. Naive-designated CD8 cells lacked CD45RO, were positively enriched for CCR7, and omitted terminally differentiated effector memory CD45RA+ cells. The data originate from a study of shared clonotypes between healthy human individuals. Overall study findings and caveats: Non-shared clonotypes had lower generation probabilities than those shared by all four donors.

Sequenced material: naive CD8+ T cells from PBMCs. This sequence originates from a man between 18 and 35 years old in good health. Some clones in this sample may be carry-over from other donors' samples.

CDR3 nucleotides: TGTGCCAGCAGTCTCAGGGTCGGGGAGACCCAGTACTTC. Its translation is CASSLRVGETQYF. The rearrangement uses TRBV6-5 and TRBJ2-5; a possible D gene is TRBD1 (5 bases). Deletions cut 5 bases from V and 5 bases from J, with 12 bases between. The CDR3 runs 13 residues. Germline V gene lookup returns CDR1 MNHEY and CDR2 SVGAGI.